The sequence of this TCR beta chain was determined in a study of T cells after yellow fever vaccination. Overall study findings and caveats: Abundant clonotypes (contaminants from the bulk population) could be present in FACS-sorted repertoires. A small proportion of clonotypes was detected in both the CD4 and CD8 compartments. Reappearance after the booster was seen for most primary-vaccination clones, at approximately 97% CD4 and about 90% CD8.

Template-switching 5'RACE yielded the TCR cDNA; a universal primer site and UMIs were added in the process. TCRdb processed the 5' RACE reads anew with MiXCR; each CDR3 protein has one entry. This sample yields some 400,000 distinct CDR3 sequences, of which around 20% are seen a single time; about a sixth belongs to the top ten. About this clonotype: Its target is not known.

The germline gives CDR1 LNHNV, CDR2 YYDKDF (reference sequence). V gave up 6 bases and J gave up 3 bases, with 9 bases separating them. There are 13 residues in the CDR3. V is TRBV15 and J is TRBJ1-5; D remains unclear. This clonotype originated in a man aged 18 to 35 who received the YFV17D yellow fever vaccine. This sample comprised PBMCs, obtained before the yellow fever booster vaccination. This chain's CDR3 is CATRPFYNQPQHF. In nucleotides, the CDR3 is TGTGCCACCAGGCCATTCTACAATCAGCCCCAGCATTTT.